The 14 T cell receptor beta chains below come from one sample, sequenced in a study of early T cells in non-severe SARS-CoV-2 infection. TCRdb reanalysed the 5' RACE reads using MiXCR and keeps one entry per CDR3 protein. The table includes 52,000 or so distinct CDR3 sequences, approximately 12% detected once. What was sequenced was whole blood. Receptors were obtained from an adult who was a healthcare worker with PCR-confirmed SARS-CoV-2 infection or an uninfected control (not recorded which).

For this clonotype: The junction departs from germline at one end; a sequencing error may be responsible. The chain recombines TRBV7-7 with TRBJ2-3, with 9 bases lining up with TRBD2. Germline CDR1 SSHAT, CDR2 FNYEAQ (reference sequence). CDR3 length equals 16 residues. The CDR3 protein is CASSNQLAGPTDTQYF. In nucleotides, the CDR3 is TGTGCTAGCAGCAATCAACTAGCGGGTCCCACAGATACGCAGTATTTT.

Many counts were recorded for this clonotype. The rearrangement uses TRBV11-2 and TRBJ1-1; 9 bases are a match to TRBD1. The V gene end was trimmed by 5 bases and the J gene end by 6 bases; junction bases not matched to a gene: 7. The length of the CDR3 is 14 residues. Per germline, CDR1 SGHAT and CDR2 FQNNGV. The CDR3 region has the DNA TGTGCCAGCAGCGACAGGGGGAGCGACTCTGAAGCTTTCTTT. Translation: CASSDRGSDSEAFF.

The chain combines TRBV2 with TRBJ2-7; D may be TRBD2 (5 bases). V lost 4 bases and J 5 bases, leaving 12 bases between the germline ends. The CDR3 extends over 13 amino acids. The germline V gene has CDR1 SNHLY and CDR2 FYNNEI. For the CDR3, the DNA is TGTGCCAGCAGTGCGGGGATGTTCCACGAGCAGTACTTC. It yields the protein CASSAGMFHEQYF.

This clonotype was recorded at least ten times. The chain combines TRBV7-2 with TRBJ2-1; TRBD2 agrees at 8 bases. CDR1 is SGHTA, CDR2 FQGNSA, per germline. After removal of 5 bases from V and 4 bases from J, the junction contained 10 bases not matched to a gene. The CDR3 is 16 amino acids. The CDR3 nucleotides read TGTGCCAGCAGCCGGAGGAGCGGGGGAGTTTACAATGAGCAGTTCTTC. Protein: CASSRRSGGVYNEQFF.

Many counts were recorded for this clonotype. The chain uses TRBV20-1 and TRBJ2-3, with 13 bases fitting TRBD2. This CDR3 contains 15 residues. V was clipped by 5 bases and J by 1 base; unmatched bases: 3. The germline gives CDR1 DFQATT, CDR2 SNEGSKA (reference sequence). CDR3 protein: CSAGGLAGGTDTQYF. The DNA for the CDR3 is TGCAGTGCTGGCGGACTAGCGGGGGGCACAGATACGCAGTATTTT.

This sequence joins TRBV6-5 and TRBJ2-7, with TRBD2 matching 9 bases. V shed 11 bases and J 3 bases; nucleotides not matched to a gene: 5. CDR1 and CDR2 (germline): MNHEY, SVGAGI. This CDR3 is 12 amino acids long. Written as DNA, the CDR3 is TGTGCCGCGCGGGGGGGGAACTACGAGCAGTACTTC. Protein product: CAARGGNYEQYF.

This chain joins TRBV3-1 and TRBJ2-3; 9 nucleotides agree with TRBD2. Germline CDR1 LGHDT, CDR2 YNNKEL (reference sequence). The CDR3 length is 16 residues. V shed 4 bases and J 5 bases; nucleotides not matched to a gene: 10. In nucleotides, the CDR3 is TGTGCCAGCAGCCCTGGGGGACTAGCCTCCGAAGATACGCAGTATTTT. Amino acid sequence: CASSPGGLASEDTQYF.

V usage is TRBV2 and J usage is TRBJ1-1, with TRBD1 as a possible D gene (6 bases). This CDR3 region has 15 residues. Trimming cost V 6 bases and J 5 bases, with 19 bases left between them. The germline V gene encodes CDR1 SNHLY and CDR2 FYNNEI. CDR3 nucleotide sequence: TGTGCCAGCAGCGGAGGACAGAGGACTTTGACTGAAGCTTTCTTT. It specifies CASSGGQRTLTEAFF. Full variable domain (rest looked up from reference TRBV2 and TRBJ1-1): EPEVTQTPSHQVTQMGQEVILRCVPISNHLYFYWYRQILGQKVEFLVSFYNNEISEKSEIFDDQFSVERPDGSNFTLKIRSTKLEDSAMYFCASSGGQRTLTEAFFGQGTRLTVV.

The chain is built from TRBV6-1 and TRBJ2-3; 7 bases line up with TRBD1. CDR1 MNHNS and CDR2 SASEGT come from the germline V gene. The length of the CDR3 is 17 residues. Trimming removed 8 bases from V and 6 bases from J; junction bases left unmatched: 20. The CDR3: CASGSSNRGARGDTQYF. The CDR3 DNA follows: TGTGCCAGCGGGTCGAGTAACAGGGGCGCCAGGGGCGATACGCAGTATTTT.

The V call is TRBV7-3, the J call TRBJ2-2; tentatively, D is TRBD2 (6 bases). Trimming removed 2 bases from V and 8 bases from J, with 9 bases in between. This CDR3 has 13 amino acids. Germline CDR1 SGHTA, CDR2 FQGTGA. CDR3 DNA: TGTGCCAGCAGCTTATCGGGGGTAGGGGAGCTGTTTTTT. Amino acid sequence: CASSLSGVGELFF. Drawing the rest from reference TRBV7-3 and TRBJ2-2, the complete variable domain is GAGVSQTPSNKVTEKGKYVELRCDPISGHTALYWYRQSLGQGPEFLIYFQGTGAADDSGLPNDRFFAVRPEGSVSTLKIQRTERGDSAVYLCASSLSGVGELFFGEGSRLTVL.

This clonotype was detected a few times. CDR3 protein: CSASPPGGGYGYTF. The CDR3 DNA reads TGCAGTGCTAGTCCTCCAGGCGGCGGCTATGGCTACACCTTC. V is TRBV20-1 and J is TRBJ1-2; D is unresolved. Germline lookup yields CDR1 DFQATT and CDR2 SNEGSKA (reference sequence). Trimming stripped 3 bases from V and 4 bases from J, with 15 bases between. This CDR3 spans 14 amino acids.

The chain couples TRBV10-3 to TRBJ1-1; no reliable D call. Germline CDR1 reads ENHRY; CDR2 reads SYGVKD. Trimming pared 3 bases from V and 0 bases from J, leaving 11 bases between. CDR3 length: 15 residues. The CDR3 bases are TGTGCCATCAGTGAACGTTTACAATTGAACACTGAAGCTTTCTTT. It is translated as CAISERLQLNTEAFF.

This clonotype was seen many times. J is TRBJ1-4 and V is TRBV3-1; D call uncertain. Per germline, CDR1 LGHDT and CDR2 YNNKEL (reference sequence). Trimming stripped 0 bases from V and 6 bases from J, with 20 bases between. The CDR3 runs to 18 residues. CDR3 sequence: CASSQDIAGGSPHEKLFF. CDR3 bases: TGTGCCAGCAGCCAAGATATAGCTGGAGGGTCGCCCCATGAAAAACTGTTTTTT.

This clonotype was recorded at least ten times. V and J are TRBV11-2 and TRBJ1-1; no reliable D call. V dropped 5 bases and J dropped 0 bases, with 7 bases sitting between them. Germline V gene sequence: CDR1 SGHAT, CDR2 FQNNGV. CDR3 size: 13 residues. CDR3 residues: CASSPRVNTEAFF. In DNA, the CDR3 is TGTGCCAGCAGCCCTCGGGTGAACACTGAAGCTTTCTTT.